The next 31 T cell receptor beta chains were all read from a single sample in a study of blood T cell repertoires in COVID-19. Method: immunoSEQ multiplex PCR; TCRdb's copy keeps in-frame clones and lacks some. The sample includes 85,000 or so clones, 80% to 90% of them seen just once. Material for sequencing was peripheral blood. The receptors shown here come from a man in his fifties or sixties with active or convalescent COVID-19.

The chain has TRBV2 and TRBJ1-2, with D unresolved. Germline V lookup: CDR1 SNHLY, CDR2 FYNNEI. The V gene lost 1 base and the J gene lost 2 bases, with 14 bases spanning the gap. The CDR3 has 16 amino acids. The CDR3 region has the DNA TGTGCCAGCAGTGAAGATGCCGAGGGAATGAACTATGGCTACACCTTC. It yields the protein CASSEDAEGMNYGYTF.

The chain couples TRBV7-2 to TRBJ2-5; 7 nucleotides align to TRBD1. Germline assignment: CDR1 SGHTA and CDR2 FQGNSA. V lost 4 bases to trimming and J lost 0 bases; unmatched junction nucleotides: 5. This CDR3 is built from 15 residues. The CDR3 region is CASSSGQAYQETQYF. The CDR3 bases are TGTGCCAGCAGCTCTGGACAGGCGTACCAAGAGACCCAGTACTTC.

The chain couples TRBV14 to TRBJ2-1; 11 bases fit TRBD2. Germline CDR1 reads SGHDN; CDR2 reads FVKESK. Unmatched junction bases numbered 13, after V lost 5 bases and J lost 4 bases. The CDR3 sequence is 18 residues long. Here the CDR3 DNA reads TGTGCCAGCAGCTCCTCAACCTCGGGACTAGCGGCATACAATGAGCAGTTCTTC. Translating it yields CASSSSTSGLAAYNEQFF.

This chain's CDR3 is CASSLDLEQYF. Written as DNA, the CDR3 is TGTGCCAGCAGCTTAGATCTGGAGCAGTACTTC. The chain couples TRBV11-2 to TRBJ2-7; no definite D call. Trimming shortened V by 0 bases and J by 7 bases, and 4 bases separated the two germline ends. CDR3 length: 11 amino acids. Germline V CDR1 and CDR2: SGHAT, FQNNGV. Drawing the rest from reference TRBV11-2 and TRBJ2-7, the complete variable domain is EAGVAQSPRYKIIEKRQSVAFWCNPISGHATLYWYQQILGQGPKLLIQFQNNGVVDDSQLPKDRFSAERLKGVDSTLKIQPAKLEDSAVYLCASSLDLEQYFGPGTRLTVT.

The chain has TRBV11-2 and TRBJ2-3; D unresolved. V was clipped by 1 base and J by 7 bases, with 9 bases between them. This CDR3 spans 13 amino acids. Germline CDR1 SGHAT, CDR2 FQNNGV. The DNA of the CDR3 is TGTGCCAGCAGCTTAGCCGCAGGAAATACGCAGTATTTT. This codes for CASSLAAGNTQYF. The full variable domain, rest sourced from reference TRBV11-2 and TRBJ2-3, is EAGVAQSPRYKIIEKRQSVAFWCNPISGHATLYWYQQILGQGPKLLIQFQNNGVVDDSQLPKDRFSAERLKGVDSTLKIQPAKLEDSAVYLCASSLAAGNTQYFGPGTRLTVL.

V and J are TRBV5-6 and TRBJ1-1; no clear D gene. This CDR3 spans 14 amino acids. Germline V gene data show CDR1 as SGHDT and CDR2 as YYEEEE. Trimming left V 4 bases short and J 2 bases short, with 12 bases between. CDR3 region: CASSPMTHNTEAFF. In DNA, the CDR3 is TGTGCCAGCAGCCCTATGACTCACAACACTGAAGCTTTCTTT.

V usage is TRBV14 and J usage is TRBJ2-6; TRBD2 matches 7 bases. Germline V lookup: CDR1 SGHDN, CDR2 FVKESK. Germline trimming cut 1 base from V and 2 bases from J; bases unmatched to any gene: 2. The CDR3 sequence is 16 residues long. CDR3 DNA sequence: TGTGCCAGCAGCCAAGTTCGGGGGGCTGGGGCCAACGTCCTGACTTTC. Protein product: CASSQVRGAGANVLTF.

For the CDR3, the DNA is TGCGCCAGCAGCTTGAGCACAGGGGTTGGAGAGACCCAGTACTTC. Encoded protein: CASSLSTGVGETQYF. The J gene is TRBJ2-5, the V gene TRBV5-1; 7 nucleotides align to TRBD1. The CDR3 runs 15 residues. Trimming removed 1 base from V and 4 bases from J; junction bases left unmatched: 7. CDR1 and CDR2 (germline): SGHRS, YFSETQ.

The genes are TRBV28 and TRBJ1-5, with D perhaps TRBD1 (6 bases). With 3 bases removed from V and 2 bases from J, the gap between germline ends came to 23 bases. Germline CDR1 reads MDHEN; CDR2 reads SYDVKM. The CDR3 has 19 residues. The CDR3 region is CASSFEEVTGRVGNQPQHF. Here the CDR3 DNA reads TGTGCCAGCAGTTTTGAAGAAGTGACAGGCCGTGTGGGCAATCAGCCCCAGCATTTT.

The chain links TRBV10-3 to TRBJ1-2, with D tentatively TRBD1 (6 bases). The germline gives CDR1 ENHRY, CDR2 SYGVKD. The ends were cut back, 0 bases at V and 6 bases at J, with 8 bases in the middle. This CDR3 contains 13 residues. The DNA of the CDR3 is TGTGCCATCAGTGAGTCGCGACAGGATGGCTACACCTTC. Amino acids: CAISESRQDGYTF.

The chain uses TRBV6-6 and TRBJ1-5; possibly TRBD1 for D (6 bases). CDR1 is MNHNY, CDR2 SVGAGI, per germline (reference sequence). The CDR3 sequence is 15 residues long. V was clipped by 5 bases and J by 7 bases, with 18 bases between them. CDR3 sequence (DNA): TGTGCCAGCAGTCCACAGGGTTATGTAGGCCAGCCCCAGCATTTT. This codes for CASSPQGYVGQPQHF.

The CDR3 loop is CASSSSGGKYGYTF. The CDR3, as DNA: TGTGCCAGCAGCTCATCGGGGGGAAAGTATGGCTACACCTTC. The genes are TRBV7-2 and TRBJ1-2; tentative D call: TRBD1 (5 bases). The CDR3 has 14 amino acids. V was shortened by 4 bases and J by 5 bases, with 14 bases between the two germline ends. Germline-derived CDR1 and CDR2 are SGHTA and FQGNSA. The whole variable domain, filled in from reference TRBV7-2 and TRBJ1-2, reads GAGVSQSPSNKVTEKGKDVELRCDPISGHTALYWYRQSLGQGLEFLIYFQGNSAPDKSGLPSDRFSAERTGGSVSTLTIQRTQQEDSAVYLCASSSSGGKYGYTFGSGTRLTVV.

The rearrangement uses TRBV2 and TRBJ2-7; TRBD2 is a possible D gene (7 bases). The V gene's germline CDR1 is SNHLY and CDR2 FYNNEI. The CDR3 totals 16 residues. V was cut by 4 bases and J by 7 bases, with 23 bases left in between. The CDR3 spells CASSGRGGGPLWEQYF. The CDR3 coding sequence is TGTGCCAGCAGTGGGAGGGGCGGGGGCCCCCTCTGGGAGCAGTACTTC.

V gene TRBV5-1 combines with J gene TRBJ2-3; TRBD2 matches at 7 bases. Germline-derived CDR1 and CDR2 are SGHRS and YFSETQ. This CDR3 spans 13 amino acids. The V segment lost 3 bases and the J segment 3 bases; nucleotides outside the gene matches: 1. CDR3 protein: CASSSGGTDTQYF. In nucleotides, the CDR3 is TGCGCCAGCAGCTCGGGGGGAACAGATACGCAGTATTTT.

This chain links TRBV5-5 with TRBJ1-1, with 9 bases fitting TRBD1. With 4 bases clipped from V and 5 bases from J, the junction kept 6 bases outside the gene matches. The CDR3 is 14 amino acids. CDR1 is SGHKS, CDR2 YYEKEE, per germline (reference sequence). The CDR3 reads CASSTGTGMTEAFF. The DNA for the CDR3 is TGTGCCAGCAGCACCGGGACAGGGATGACTGAAGCTTTCTTT.

This sequence joins TRBV5-1 and TRBJ1-1; TRBD1 might be the D (6 bases). The CDR3 loop spans 14 amino acids. From germline, CDR1 is SGHRS and CDR2 YFSETQ. Trimming cost V 4 bases and J 2 bases, with 12 bases left between them. The CDR3 loop is CASSTPTGNTEAFF. CDR3 DNA sequence: TGCGCCAGCAGCACCCCGACAGGAAACACTGAAGCTTTCTTT.

The CDR3 loop reads CASSDGTDTGELFF. In DNA form, the CDR3 reads TGTGCCAGCAGTGACGGGACAGACACCGGGGAGCTGTTTTTT. The chain has TRBV6-4 and TRBJ2-2; 7 bases align to TRBD1. V lost 2 bases to trimming and J lost 3 bases; unmatched junction nucleotides: 0. Germline V lookup: CDR1 MRHNA, CDR2 SNTAGT. The CDR3 spans 14 residues.

V usage is TRBV12-5 and J usage is TRBJ2-5, with 9 bases aligning to TRBD2. Germline lookup yields CDR1 LGHNT and CDR2 FRNRAP. CDR3 length: 16 amino acids. The ends lost 1 base at V and 5 bases at J; junction bases unmatched: 8. The CDR3 here is CASGLGSGGSIETQYF. The CDR3, as DNA: TGTGCTAGTGGTTTGGGGAGCGGGGGGTCGATTGAGACCCAGTACTTC.

In this sample, this clone turned up once. This chain uses TRBV3-1 (or the pseudogene TRBV3-2) with TRBJ1-5; 7 nucleotides align to TRBD1. Germline CDR1 and CDR2: LGHDT and YNNKEL (reference sequence). V was pared by 2 bases and J by 4 bases, with 2 bases of the junction left unmatched. The CDR3 covers 14 residues. The CDR3: CASSQPGQNQPQHF. CDR3 DNA sequence: TGTGCCAGCAGCCAACCGGGACAGAATCAGCCCCAGCATTTT.

This clone was picked up one time. The gene calls are TRBV6-5 and TRBJ1-1; weak D call: TRBD1 (6 bases). V shed 10 bases and J shed 1 base, with 19 bases lying between them. Germline V gene lookup returns CDR1 MNHEY and CDR2 SVGAGI. The CDR3 runs 15 residues. The CDR3 nucleotides are TGTGCCACCCGATCTCCGGGACAAAAGAACACTGAAGCTTTCTTT. Translation gives CATRSPGQKNTEAFF.

The chain has TRBV30 and TRBJ2-7, with 12 positions matching TRBD1. Germline loops: CDR1 GTSNPN, CDR2 SVGIG (reference sequence). V lost 2 bases, J lost 6 bases, and 5 bases stayed unmatched. This CDR3 region has 14 residues. The CDR3 here is CAWSWDRGRGEQYF. For the CDR3, the DNA is TGTGCCTGGAGTTGGGACAGGGGGCGTGGCGAGCAGTACTTC.

The rearrangement joins TRBV24-1 to TRBJ2-5; 8 nucleotides line up with TRBD1. Losses at the gene ends were 3 bases for V and 6 bases for J; bases not matched to a gene: 14. CDR3 size: 17 residues. Germline CDR1 is KGHDR and CDR2 is SFDVKD. This chain's CDR3 is CATSDPFARQGMKTQYF. CDR3 sequence (DNA): TGTGCCACCAGTGATCCTTTTGCCCGACAGGGGATGAAGACCCAGTACTTC.

The DNA for the CDR3 is TGTGCCAGCAGTAAGGGACAGACCTACGAGCAGTACTTC. It is translated as CASSKGQTYEQYF. The J gene is TRBJ2-7, the V gene TRBV6-5, with 7 bases matching TRBD1. V lost 5 bases and J lost 2; bases outside the gene matches: 3. CDR3 size: 13 residues. CDR1 is MNHEY and CDR2 is SVGAGI in the germline V gene.

The V and J genes are TRBV13 and TRBJ2-7; 7 bases match TRBD1. CDR3 length equals 14 residues. V gave up 5 bases and J gave up 1 base; unmatched junction bases: 5. CDR1 is PRHDT, CDR2 FYEKMQ, per germline (reference sequence). CDR3 in amino acids: CASSPEQGSYEQYF. For the CDR3, the DNA is TGTGCCAGCAGCCCAGAACAGGGGTCCTACGAGCAGTACTTC.

This chain uses TRBV6-6 with TRBJ1-4; 9 nucleotides match TRBD1. V trimming: 0 bases; J trimming: 6 bases; junction bases outside the gene matches: 5. Germline values: CDR1 MNHNY, CDR2 SVGAGI (reference sequence). This CDR3 is 16 amino acids long. CDR3 in amino acids: CASSYSKGTGYEKLFF. In nucleotides, the CDR3 is TGTGCCAGCAGTTACTCGAAAGGGACAGGGTATGAAAAACTGTTTTTT.

This chain joins TRBV6-4 and TRBJ2-1; 7 nucleotides agree with TRBD1. V lost 4 bases to trimming and J lost 9 bases; unmatched junction nucleotides: 6. Per the germline V gene, CDR1 is MRHNA and CDR2 is SNTAGT. The length of the CDR3 is 13 residues. The CDR3 here is CASSGTGLGEQFF. CDR3 sequence (DNA): TGTGCCAGCAGTGGGACAGGTCTGGGTGAGCAGTTCTTC.

The chain has TRBV6-5 and TRBJ1-6; perhaps TRBD1 as D (5 bases). The germline gives CDR1 MNHEY, CDR2 SVGAGI. V shed 4 bases and J shed 4 bases, with 8 bases lying between them. CDR3 length equals 14 residues. CDR3 sequence: CASSSAGYNSPLHF. The CDR3 region has the DNA TGTGCCAGCAGTTCAGCAGGGTATAATTCACCCCTCCACTTT.

CDR3 in DNA: TGTGCTAGTGCCCAATTGGGACTAGTCTCCTACAATGAGCAGTTCTTC. It codes for CASAQLGLVSYNEQFF. The V gene is TRBV12-5, the J gene TRBJ2-1; 8 bases agree with TRBD2. The CDR3 has 16 amino acids. From germline, CDR1 is LGHNT and CDR2 FRNRAP. Unmatched junction bases numbered 8, after V lost 7 bases and J lost 0 bases.

The chain has TRBV29-1 and TRBJ2-1; 11 bases line up with TRBD2. Germline V CDR1 and CDR2: SQVTM, ANQGSEA. The CDR3 extends over 13 amino acids. The J segment lost 7 bases and the V segment lost 4 bases, leaving 3 bases of the junction unmatched. CDR3 sequence reads: CSVGSGRANEQFF. The CDR3 nucleotides are TGCAGCGTTGGTAGCGGGAGGGCGAATGAGCAGTTCTTC.

This clone was seen only a few times. This rearrangement joins TRBV2 to TRBJ2-7; 7 bases match TRBD1. Germline trimming cut 10 bases from V and 4 bases from J; bases unmatched to any gene: 13. Germline V lookup: CDR1 SNHLY, CDR2 FYNNEI. CDR3 length equals 14 residues. Here the CDR3 reads CATKTETGLYEQYF. CDR3 nucleotides: TGTGCCACCAAAACCGAGACAGGGCTTTACGAGCAGTACTTC.

This clone appeared a few times. The CDR3 DNA sequence: TGTGCCAGCAGCTTTAATGGCAGGGGAGGGAACGAGCAGTACTTC. This sequence encodes CASSFNGRGGNEQYF. The J gene is TRBJ2-7, the V gene TRBV5-6; possible D gene TRBD2, 7 bases. The CDR3 contains 15 residues. The germline CDR1 and CDR2 sequences are SGHDT and YYEEEE. Deletions cut 2 bases from V and 5 bases from J, with 17 bases between.